The rows below give T cell receptor beta chains drawn from one sample of a study of T-cell memory formation after mild COVID-19. TCRdb reprocessed the 5' RACE reads via MiXCR and lists one record per CDR3 protein. Here the sample spans 550,000 to 700,000 distinct CDR3 sequences, approximately 15% being singletons. The sequenced sample consisted of PBMCs or a T cell subset sorted from them (not recorded which). All receptors derive from an adult woman who had mild COVID-19 (a few samples of this study predate the infection). Cell type and time point are not known. Both conserved end residues are part of each CDR3. Each record gives: D gene, clone size, V gene, J gene, CDR3 protein, CDR3 DNA. The D gene is left open where the match is weak. Not every row has a clone size; where given, it reads once, few, many or a size class.

d_call: NA; clone_size: NA; v_call: TRBV5-1; j_call: TRBJ2-3; cdr3_aa: CASSVQGMSTDTQYF; cdr3_nt: TGCGCCAGCAGCGTCCAGGGGATGAGCACAGATACGCAGTATTTT
d_call: NA; clone_size: many; v_call: TRBV5-1; j_call: TRBJ2-1; cdr3_aa: CASSLDRASYNEQFF; cdr3_nt: TGCGCCAGCAGCTTGGACAGGGCTTCCTACAATGAGCAGTTCTTC
d_call: NA; clone_size: NA; v_call: TRBV7-9; j_call: TRBJ2-6; cdr3_aa: CASSASLTSGANVLTF; cdr3_nt: TGTGCCAGCAGCGCAAGCCTGACCTCTGGGGCCAACGTCCTGACTTTC
d_call: NA; clone_size: few; v_call: TRBV7-9; j_call: TRBJ2-1; cdr3_aa: CASSLDAGYLNEQFF; cdr3_nt: TGTGCCAGCAGCTTAGATGCAGGGTATTTGAATGAGCAGTTCTTC
d_call: TRBD2; clone_size: few; v_call: TRBV24-1; j_call: TRBJ2-1; cdr3_aa: CATSDLVSGGFNEQFF; cdr3_nt: TGTGCCACCAGTGATTTGGTCAGCGGGGGTTTCAATGAGCAGTTCTTC
d_call: NA; clone_size: many; v_call: TRBV5-1; j_call: TRBJ2-3; cdr3_aa: CASRESTTDTQYF; cdr3_nt: TGCGCCAGCAGGGAGTCTACCACAGATACGCAGTATTTT
d_call: TRBD2; clone_size: few; v_call: TRBV29-1; j_call: TRBJ2-1; cdr3_aa: CSVEVGQLPTGGNEQFF; cdr3_nt: TGCAGCGTTGAAGTGGGGCAACTTCCGACCGGGGGGAATGAGCAGTTCTTC
d_call: NA; clone_size: few; v_call: TRBV28; j_call: TRBJ1-1; cdr3_aa: CASSSLTGTYTEAFF; cdr3_nt: TGTGCCAGCAGTTCACTGACAGGTACCTACACTGAAGCTTTCTTT
d_call: TRBD1; clone_size: NA; v_call: TRBV6-5; j_call: TRBJ1-6; cdr3_aa: CASGRGSLSPLHF; cdr3_nt: TGTGCCAGCGGCAGGGGGAGTTTATCACCCCTCCACTTT
d_call: NA; clone_size: few; v_call: TRBV23-1; j_call: TRBJ1-2; cdr3_aa: CASSQSWGDCHYGYTF; cdr3_nt: TGCGCCAGCAGTCAATCCTGGGGGGACTGCCACTATGGCTACACCTTC
d_call: NA; clone_size: few; v_call: TRBV3-1; j_call: TRBJ2-7; cdr3_aa: CASGTGPGYEQYF; cdr3_nt: TGTGCCAGCGGAACGGGGCCTGGCTACGAGCAGTACTTC
d_call: TRBD1; clone_size: NA; v_call: TRBV7-8; j_call: TRBJ2-3; cdr3_aa: CASSPPQGTGTGSADTQYF; cdr3_nt: TGTGCCAGCAGCCCCCCCCAGGGAACCGGGACAGGGAGTGCAGATACGCAGTATTTT